This TCR beta chain emerged from a study of Tregs in tolerant kidney transplant recipients. FACS sorting followed an approximately 6-day coculture of CFSE-labeled recipient PBMCs with irradiated graft donor PBMCs. Trimming cost V 3 bases and J 3 bases, with 9 bases left between them. Germline V gives CDR1 SGHDT, CDR2 YYEEEE. The CDR3 has 13 residues. This clone is labeled medium-sized (0.01 to 0.1%) based on frequency. The antigen is unknown. Sequencing ends 3 residues short of the CDR3 end; the germline J gene provides the rest. Study-level points and caveats: Validation in larger populations is needed because few patients were studied. Nucleotide sequences could not be compared across some patients' samples due to primer changes.

The protocol was immunoSEQ multiplex PCR, while the TCRdb copy is restricted to in-frame clones and leaves out a portion. The specimen's table records fewer than 3,000 clones. The receptor's source is a human patient who received a combined kidney and bone marrow transplant. The source was CD8+ T cells from blood cultured with allogeneic cells, collected before the transplant. The V and J genes are TRBV5-6 and TRBJ2-5, with D possibly matching TRBD2 (5 bases). CDR3 protein: CASSSSLEETQYF. The sequenced part of the CDR3 DNA is TGTGCCAGCAGCTCCTCACTAGAAGAGACC.